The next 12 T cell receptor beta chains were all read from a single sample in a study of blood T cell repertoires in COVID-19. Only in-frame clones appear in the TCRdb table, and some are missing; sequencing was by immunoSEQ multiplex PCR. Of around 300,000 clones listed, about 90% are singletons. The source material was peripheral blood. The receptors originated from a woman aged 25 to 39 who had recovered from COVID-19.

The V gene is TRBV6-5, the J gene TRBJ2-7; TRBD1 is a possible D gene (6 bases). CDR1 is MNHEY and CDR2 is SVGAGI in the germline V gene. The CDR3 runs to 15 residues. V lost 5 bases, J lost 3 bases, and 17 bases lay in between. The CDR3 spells CASSRGGDTNYEQYF. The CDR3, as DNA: TGTGCCAGCAGTAGGGGTGGGGACACTAACTACGAGCAGTACTTC.

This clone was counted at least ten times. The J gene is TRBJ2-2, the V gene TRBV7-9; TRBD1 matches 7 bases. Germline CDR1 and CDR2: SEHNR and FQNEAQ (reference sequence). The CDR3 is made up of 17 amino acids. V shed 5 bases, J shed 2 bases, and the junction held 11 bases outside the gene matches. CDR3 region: CASSPGTVNPNTGELFF. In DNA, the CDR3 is TGTGCCAGCAGCCCCGGGACAGTCAACCCTAACACCGGGGAGCTGTTTTTT.

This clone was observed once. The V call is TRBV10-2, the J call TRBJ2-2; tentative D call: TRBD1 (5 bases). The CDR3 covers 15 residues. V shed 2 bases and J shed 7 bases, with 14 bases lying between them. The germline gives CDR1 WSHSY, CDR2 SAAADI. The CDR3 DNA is TGCGCCAGCAGTGAGAGGGCAGGGTTTAACGGGGAGCTGTTTTTT. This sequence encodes CASSERAGFNGELFF.

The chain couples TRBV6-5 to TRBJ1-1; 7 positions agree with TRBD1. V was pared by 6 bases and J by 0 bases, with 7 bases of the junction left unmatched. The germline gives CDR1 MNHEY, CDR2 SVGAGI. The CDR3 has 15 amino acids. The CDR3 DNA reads TGTGCCAGCAGAAGCGGACAGGACATGAACACTGAAGCTTTCTTT. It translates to CASRSGQDMNTEAFF.

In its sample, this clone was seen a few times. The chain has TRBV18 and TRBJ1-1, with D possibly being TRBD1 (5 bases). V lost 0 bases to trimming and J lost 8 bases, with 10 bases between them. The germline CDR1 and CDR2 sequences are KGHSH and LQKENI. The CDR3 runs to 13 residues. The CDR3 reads CASSPPGRLEAFF. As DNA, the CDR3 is TGTGCCAGCTCACCACCGGGGCGGCTCGAAGCTTTCTTT.

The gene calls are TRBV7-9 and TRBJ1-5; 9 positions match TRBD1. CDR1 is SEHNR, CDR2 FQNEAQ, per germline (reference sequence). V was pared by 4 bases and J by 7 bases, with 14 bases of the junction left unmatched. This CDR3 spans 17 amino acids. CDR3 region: CASSSEPGQGMRQPQHF. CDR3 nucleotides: TGTGCCAGCAGCTCTGAACCGGGACAGGGAATGCGGCAGCCCCAGCATTTT.

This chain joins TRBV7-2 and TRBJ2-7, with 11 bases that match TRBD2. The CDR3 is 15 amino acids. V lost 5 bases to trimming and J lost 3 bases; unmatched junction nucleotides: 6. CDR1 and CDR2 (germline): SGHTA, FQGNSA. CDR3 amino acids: CASSGGTSGFYEQYF. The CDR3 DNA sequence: TGTGCCAGCAGCGGGGGGACTAGCGGATTCTACGAGCAGTACTTC.

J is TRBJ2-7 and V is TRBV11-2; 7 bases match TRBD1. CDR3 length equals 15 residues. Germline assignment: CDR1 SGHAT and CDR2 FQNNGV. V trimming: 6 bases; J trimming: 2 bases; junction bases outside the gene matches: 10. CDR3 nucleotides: TGTGCCAGCAGGCGAGTGAGGGACAGACCCTACGAGCAGTACTTC. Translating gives CASRRVRDRPYEQYF.

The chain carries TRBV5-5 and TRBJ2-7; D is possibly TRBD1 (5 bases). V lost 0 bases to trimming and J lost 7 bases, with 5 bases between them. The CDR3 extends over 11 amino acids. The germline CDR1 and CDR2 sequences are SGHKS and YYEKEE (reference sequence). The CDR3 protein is CASSLEGEQYF. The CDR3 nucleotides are TGTGCCAGCAGCTTGGAGGGGGAGCAGTACTTC.

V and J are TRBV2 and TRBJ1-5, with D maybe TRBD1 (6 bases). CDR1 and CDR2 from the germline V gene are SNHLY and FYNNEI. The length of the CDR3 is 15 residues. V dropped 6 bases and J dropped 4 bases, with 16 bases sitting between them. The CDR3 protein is CASRSHRDYNQPQHF. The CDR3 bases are TGTGCCAGCAGGAGTCACAGGGACTATAATCAGCCCCAGCATTTT.

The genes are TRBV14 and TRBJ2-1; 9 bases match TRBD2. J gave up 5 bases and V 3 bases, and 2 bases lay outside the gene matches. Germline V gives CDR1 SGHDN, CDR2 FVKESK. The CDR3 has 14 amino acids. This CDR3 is CASSQGLANNEQFF. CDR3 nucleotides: TGTGCCAGCAGCCAGGGACTAGCTAACAATGAGCAGTTCTTC.

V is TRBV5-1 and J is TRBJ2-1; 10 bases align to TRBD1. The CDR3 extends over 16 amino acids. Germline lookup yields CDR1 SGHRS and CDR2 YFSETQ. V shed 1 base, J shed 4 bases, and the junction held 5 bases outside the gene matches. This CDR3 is CASSLRPGQGYNEQFF. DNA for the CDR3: TGCGCCAGCAGCTTGCGACCGGGACAGGGGTACAATGAGCAGTTCTTC.